This TCR beta chain originates from a study of CD8 T cells in Susac syndrome. The authors reverse transcribed roughly 0.5 to 1 ug RNA with random hexamers. TCRdb reprocessed the immunoSEQ multiplex PCR reads with MiXCR, giving one entry per CDR3 protein. Found here are some 300,000 distinct CDR3 sequences, 89% of them singletons; the top ten hold 0.18%. Germline assignment: CDR1 MDHEN and CDR2 SYDVKM. The CDR3 contains 17 residues. Trimming cost V 5 bases and J 2 bases, with 20 bases left between them. What was sequenced was CD8+ T cells from PBMCs. The chain has TRBV28 and TRBJ2-3; maybe TRBD2 (6 bases). This TCR came from a human donor with multiple sclerosis. In DNA form, the CDR3 reads TGTGCCAGCAGTCCGACTAACGGGAGACAGAACACAGATACGCAGTATTTT. It is translated as CASSPTNGRQNTDTQYF.